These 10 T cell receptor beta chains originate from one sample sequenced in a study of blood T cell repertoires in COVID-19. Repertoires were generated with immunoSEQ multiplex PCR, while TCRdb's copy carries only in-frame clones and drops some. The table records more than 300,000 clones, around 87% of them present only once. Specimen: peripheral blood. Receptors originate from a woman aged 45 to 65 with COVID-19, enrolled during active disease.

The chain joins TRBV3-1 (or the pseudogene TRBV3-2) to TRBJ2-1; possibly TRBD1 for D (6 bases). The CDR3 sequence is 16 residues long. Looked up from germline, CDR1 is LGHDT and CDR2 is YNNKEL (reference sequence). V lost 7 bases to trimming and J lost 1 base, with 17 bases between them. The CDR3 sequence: CASTLSTGFSYNEQFF. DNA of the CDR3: TGTGCCAGCACCCTTTCCACAGGGTTTTCCTACAATGAGCAGTTCTTC.

CDR3 sequence reads: CASSASGRALNEQFF. The CDR3 DNA is TGTGCCAGCAGCGCTAGCGGGAGGGCTTTAAATGAGCAGTTCTTC. The J gene is TRBJ2-1, the V gene TRBV6-5, with 12 nucleotides matching TRBD2. Germline loops: CDR1 MNHEY, CDR2 SVGAGI. V lost 6 bases to trimming and J lost 7 bases; unmatched junction nucleotides: 7. The length of the CDR3 is 15 residues.

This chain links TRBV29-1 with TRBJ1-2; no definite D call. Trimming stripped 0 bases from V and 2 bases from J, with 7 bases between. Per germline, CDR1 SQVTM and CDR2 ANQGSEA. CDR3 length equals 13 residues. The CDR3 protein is CSVEDERNYGYTF. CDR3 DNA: TGCAGCGTTGAAGATGAGAGAAACTATGGCTACACCTTC.

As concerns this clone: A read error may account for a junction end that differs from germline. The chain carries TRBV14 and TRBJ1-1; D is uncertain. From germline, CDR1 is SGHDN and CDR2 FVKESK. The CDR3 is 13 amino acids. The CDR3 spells CASSLEQNTEAFF. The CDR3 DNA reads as TGTGCCAGTAGCCTAGAACAGAACACTGAAGCTTTCTTT.

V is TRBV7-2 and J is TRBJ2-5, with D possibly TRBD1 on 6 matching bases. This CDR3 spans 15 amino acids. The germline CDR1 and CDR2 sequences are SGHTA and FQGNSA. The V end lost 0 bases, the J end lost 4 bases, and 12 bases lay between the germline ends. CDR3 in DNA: TGTGCCAGCAGCTTAGCGGTTAAAGGGGGAGAGACCCAGTACTTC. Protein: CASSLAVKGGETQYF.

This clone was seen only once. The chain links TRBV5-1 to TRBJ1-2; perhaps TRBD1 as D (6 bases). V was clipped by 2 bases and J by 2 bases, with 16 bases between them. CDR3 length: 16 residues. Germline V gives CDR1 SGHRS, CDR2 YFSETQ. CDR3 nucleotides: TGCGCCAGCAGCTTTAAGGTAGGACAGAGAAACTATGGCTACACCTTC. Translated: CASSFKVGQRNYGYTF.

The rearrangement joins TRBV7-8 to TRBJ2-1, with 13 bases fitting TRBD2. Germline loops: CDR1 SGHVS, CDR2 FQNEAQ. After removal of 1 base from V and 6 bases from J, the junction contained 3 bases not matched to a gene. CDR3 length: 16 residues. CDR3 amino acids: CASSLDGLAGANEQFF. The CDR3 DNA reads TGTGCCAGCAGCTTAGACGGACTAGCGGGAGCCAATGAGCAGTTCTTC.

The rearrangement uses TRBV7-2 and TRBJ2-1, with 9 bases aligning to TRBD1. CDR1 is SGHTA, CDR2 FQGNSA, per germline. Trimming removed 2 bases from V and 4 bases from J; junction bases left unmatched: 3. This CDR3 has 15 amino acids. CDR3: CASSLSGTGYNEQFF. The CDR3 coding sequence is TGTGCCAGCAGCTTAAGCGGGACAGGGTACAATGAGCAGTTCTTC.

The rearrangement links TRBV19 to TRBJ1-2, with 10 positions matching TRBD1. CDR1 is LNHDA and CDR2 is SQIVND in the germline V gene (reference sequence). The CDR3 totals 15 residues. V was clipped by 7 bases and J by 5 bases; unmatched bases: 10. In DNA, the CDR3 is TGTGCCAGTAAAGGTTCCGGGACAGGGGCATATGGCTACACCTTC. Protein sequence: CASKGSGTGAYGYTF.

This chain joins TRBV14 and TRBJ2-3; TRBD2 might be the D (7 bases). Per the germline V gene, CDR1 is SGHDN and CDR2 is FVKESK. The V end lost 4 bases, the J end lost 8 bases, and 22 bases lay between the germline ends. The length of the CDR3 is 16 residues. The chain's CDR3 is CASSPPRRGGGVTQYF. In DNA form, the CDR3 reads TGTGCCAGCAGCCCCCCGCGAAGAGGGGGGGGTGTTACGCAGTATTTT.